The 25 T cell receptor beta chains below come from one sample, sequenced in a study of identical twins. TCRdb re-called the 5' RACE reads with MiXCR, one entry per CDR3 protein. Among roughly 720,000 distinct CDR3 sequences listed, about 20% were seen once. The sample was also linked to a second study, of T cells expressing NK-cell markers.

The specimen was PBMCs. These receptor sequences come from a woman in her late teens or twenties in good health.

The chain uses TRBV3-1 and TRBJ2-5; 13 positions match TRBD2. J was trimmed by 5 bases and V by 0 bases; bases with no gene match: 6. The CDR3 consists of 17 residues. Germline V gene data show CDR1 as LGHDT and CDR2 as YNNKEL (reference sequence). Here the CDR3 DNA reads TGTGCCAGCAGCCAAGATCTCGGACTAGCGGGAGAGGAGACCCAGTACTTC. It specifies CASSQDLGLAGEETQYF.

V is TRBV5-1 and J is TRBJ1-1; no clear D. V gave up 3 bases and J gave up 0 bases, with 9 bases separating them. The CDR3 loop spans 14 amino acids. Germline loops: CDR1 SGHRS, CDR2 YFSETQ. CDR3 in amino acids: CASSWTWLNTEAFF. The CDR3 DNA follows: TGCGCCAGCAGCTGGACTTGGCTGAACACTGAAGCTTTCTTT.

This clonotype was counted between two and nine times. The chain carries TRBV3-1 and TRBJ2-1; 10 bases fit TRBD2. Germline V gives CDR1 LGHDT, CDR2 YNNKEL (reference sequence). This CDR3 contains 17 residues. The V gene end was trimmed by 2 bases and the J gene end by 7 bases; junction bases not matched to a gene: 11. In DNA form, the CDR3 reads TGTGCCAGCAGCCAATACACTAGCGGGGCCGGAGCAAATGAGCAGTTCTTC. Its translation is CASSQYTSGAGANEQFF.

The J gene is TRBJ2-5, the V gene TRBV10-3; 11 bases fit TRBD2. CDR3 length: 13 residues. CDR1 is ENHRY, CDR2 SYGVKD, per germline. The junction had 4 bases not matched to a gene; V was cut back by 3 bases and J by 10 bases. This chain's CDR3 is CAISDYGLAGQYF. In DNA form, the CDR3 reads TGTGCCATCAGTGATTACGGACTAGCGGGCCAGTACTTC.

V is TRBV5-1 and J is TRBJ2-1, with D maybe TRBD1 (6 bases). Per the germline V gene, CDR1 is SGHRS and CDR2 is YFSETQ. Trimming removed 0 bases at V and 4 bases at J, with 11 bases between. CDR3 length: 15 amino acids. CDR3 amino acids: CASSLEGVLYNEQFF. The DNA of the CDR3 is TGCGCCAGCAGCTTGGAGGGGGTACTTTACAATGAGCAGTTCTTC.

This clonotype was picked up a small number of times. This chain links TRBV5-6 with TRBJ1-5; weak D call: TRBD1 (6 bases). In germline, CDR1 is SGHDT, CDR2 YYEEEE. V was pared by 0 bases and J by 8 bases, with 15 bases between. The CDR3 consists of 15 residues. The CDR3 region has the DNA TGTGCCAGCAGCTTGGCCGGGCAGGGGTACGAGCCCCAGCATTTT. It codes for CASSLAGQGYEPQHF.

The V gene is TRBV6-1, the J gene TRBJ1-5; D perhaps matches TRBD1 (6 bases). The V gene lost 2 bases and the J gene lost 4 bases, with 12 bases spanning the gap. The V gene's germline CDR1 is MNHNS and CDR2 SASEGT. The CDR3 spans 15 residues. The CDR3 reads CASSEPRGPNQPQHF. For the CDR3, the DNA is TGTGCCAGCAGTGAACCCCGGGGGCCTAATCAGCCCCAGCATTTT.

Only a few counts were recorded for this clonotype. J is TRBJ1-2 and V is TRBV12-3 or TRBV12-4, with TRBD1 matching 8 bases. V trimming: 2 bases; J trimming: 4 bases; junction bases outside the gene matches: 9. The CDR3 runs 16 residues. The CDR3 region has the DNA TGTGCCAGCAGTTTACAGGGGGCTCTCTATAGCTATGGCTACACCTTC. The encoded protein is CASSLQGALYSYGYTF.

The chain recombines TRBV20-1 with TRBJ2-1; D gene uncertain. The V end lost 1 base, the J end lost 16 bases, and 17 bases lay between the germline ends. There are 12 residues in the CDR3. Germline V CDR1 and CDR2: DFQATT, SNEGSKA (reference sequence). CDR3 region: CSARAFDQTTFF. The DNA of the CDR3 is TGCAGTGCTAGAGCTTTTGACCAGACAACCTTCTTC.

This clonotype has more than one count but fewer than ten. The V gene is TRBV5-1, the J gene TRBJ2-7; D gene unclear. Trimming cost V 0 bases and J 2 bases, with 9 bases left between them. CDR3 length: 14 amino acids. The germline CDR1 and CDR2 sequences are SGHRS and YFSETQ. The CDR3 protein is CASSLVSSPYEQYF. CDR3 DNA sequence: TGCGCCAGCAGCTTGGTAAGCAGTCCCTACGAGCAGTACTTC.

In its sample, this clonotype was seen a few times. This sequence joins TRBV6-6 and TRBJ2-7; 7 nucleotides align to TRBD1. The germline V gene has CDR1 MNHNY and CDR2 SVGAGI (reference sequence). Trimming removed 6 bases from V and 7 bases from J; junction bases left unmatched: 9. This CDR3 region has 13 residues. The CDR3 region is CASSSGQSWEQYF. The CDR3 DNA follows: TGTGCCAGCAGCTCGGGACAGTCTTGGGAGCAGTACTTC.

The chain has TRBV11-2 and TRBJ2-5; 11 bases map to TRBD2. The germline CDR1 and CDR2 sequences are SGHAT and FQNNGV. This CDR3 spans 18 amino acids. V shed 3 bases, J shed 1 base, and the junction held 10 bases outside the gene matches. CDR3 sequence (DNA): TGTGCCAGCAGCTTCGGGAGGCTAGCGGGGGGCCTCCAAGAGACCCAGTACTTC. This encodes CASSFGRLAGGLQETQYF.

V and J are TRBV7-2 and TRBJ2-7; no reliable D call. V was trimmed by 5 bases and J by 0 bases, leaving 11 bases between them. The length of the CDR3 is 14 residues. Germline V gene data show CDR1 as SGHTA and CDR2 as FQGNSA. Here the CDR3 reads CASSVSFSSYEQYF. For the CDR3, the DNA is TGTGCCAGCAGCGTTAGCTTCTCCTCCTACGAGCAGTACTTC.

The chain has TRBV6-5 and TRBJ1-1, with 8 positions matching TRBD1. V lost 2 bases and J lost 12; bases outside the gene matches: 5. This CDR3 is 12 amino acids long. Germline-derived CDR1 and CDR2 are MNHEY and SVGAGI. CDR3 nucleotides: TGTGCCAGCAGTTACCGGACAGGGATAACTTTCTTT. Protein product: CASSYRTGITFF.

A few counts support this clonotype. CDR3 DNA: TGTGCCAGCTACAGCCGGGACAGGGGGCACGAGCAGTACTTC. It translates to CASYSRDRGHEQYF. The chain is built from TRBV12-3 or TRBV12-4 and TRBJ2-7; 12 bases line up with TRBD1. Losses at the gene ends were 8 bases for V and 5 bases for J; bases not matched to a gene: 7. The CDR3 extends over 14 amino acids.

The CDR3 coding sequence is TGTGCCAGCAGCGTGGCCGGGACTAGCGGGGTAGATACGCAGTATTTT. It is translated as CASSVAGTSGVDTQYF. The V call is TRBV13, the J call TRBJ2-3; 13 nucleotides match TRBD2. CDR3 size: 16 residues. The germline CDR1 and CDR2 sequences are PRHDT and FYEKMQ (reference sequence). V lost 5 bases to trimming and J lost 5 bases; unmatched junction nucleotides: 7.

This clonotype came up a few times. The genes are TRBV5-1 and TRBJ2-4, with TRBD1 matching 10 bases. The germline CDR1 and CDR2 sequences are SGHRS and YFSETQ. The CDR3 has 16 residues. The junction had 8 bases not matched to a gene; V was cut back by 2 bases and J by 6 bases. CDR3 sequence reads: CASSFTGQGFGNIQYF. The CDR3 DNA sequence: TGCGCCAGCAGCTTTACGGGACAGGGGTTTGGAAACATTCAGTACTTC.

In DNA, the CDR3 is TGTGCCAGCAGTTTAACGGCCCTAGGTGAGCAGTTCTTC. This encodes CASSLTALGEQFF. The chain employs TRBV12-3 or TRBV12-4 and TRBJ2-1; unclear D gene. This CDR3 contains 13 residues. V was cut by 2 bases and J by 9 bases, with 11 bases left in between.

J is TRBJ2-5 and V is TRBV18, with a weak D call TRBD1 (6 bases). CDR1 and CDR2 (germline): KGHSH, LQKENI. V lost 2 bases, J lost 4 bases, and 14 bases lay in between. The CDR3 length is 15 residues. CDR3 coding DNA: TGTGCCAGCTCACCATTAACAGGGCAGGGAGAGACCCAGTACTTC. Protein: CASSPLTGQGETQYF. Full variable domain (rest looked up from reference TRBV18 and TRBJ2-5): NAGVMQNPRHLVRRRGQEARLRCSPMKGHSHVYWYRQLPEEGLKFMVYLQKENIIDESGMPKERFSAEFPKEGPSILRIQQVVRGDSAAYFCASSPLTGQGETQYFGPGTRLLVL.

As to this clonotype: The junction departs from the called germline gene at one end, perhaps through a read error. V and J are TRBV14 and TRBJ2-2; TRBD1 aligns across 7 bases. CDR1 is SGHDN and CDR2 is FVKESK in the germline V gene. CDR3 size: 15 residues. The CDR3 nucleotides read TGTGCCTGCAGCGAAGACAGGGTAGGAACCGGGGAGCTGTTTTTT. Protein: CACSEDRVGTGELFF.

The chain is built from TRBV21-1 and TRBJ1-5. TRBV21-1 is an annotated pseudogene. The CDR3 spans 12 residues. DNA of the CDR3: TGTGCCCTGGACCCTCCAGGGCAGCCCCAGCATTTT. Amino acids: CALDPPGQPQHF.

This sequence joins TRBV29-1 and TRBJ1-1; the D is unclear. Trimming stripped 8 bases from V and 1 base from J, with 8 bases between. Germline assignment: CDR1 SQVTM and CDR2 ANQGSEA. This CDR3 has 11 residues. The CDR3 sequence is CSSRQNTEAFF. CDR3 in DNA: TGCAGCTCTAGACAGAACACTGAAGCTTTCTTT. Based on the CDR3 plus reference TRBV29-1 and TRBJ1-1, the full variable domain is SAVISQKPSRDICQRGTSLTIQCQVDSQVTMMFWYRQQPGQSLTLIATANQGSEATYESGFVIDKFPISRPNLTFSTLTVSNMSPEDSSIYLCSSRQNTEAFFGQGTRLTVV.

This clonotype was detected a few times. The chain joins TRBV9 to TRBJ2-7, with a weak D call TRBD2 (6 bases). This CDR3 is 13 amino acids long. The germline V gene has CDR1 SGDLS and CDR2 YYNGEE. Trimming cost V 4 bases and J 5 bases, with 13 bases left between them. CDR3 nucleotide sequence: TGTGCCAGCAGCCCCCCGACTAGGAACGAGCAGTACTTC. As protein: CASSPPTRNEQYF.

V and J are TRBV12-3 or TRBV12-4 and TRBJ2-7; D perhaps matches TRBD2 (5 bases). This CDR3 comprises 14 residues. V lost 7 bases and J 0 bases, leaving 13 bases between the germline ends. CDR3: CASKERPSSYEQYF. CDR3 DNA sequence: TGTGCCAGCAAGGAGCGGCCTAGCTCCTACGAGCAGTACTTC.

This clonotype occurred a few times. The chain uses TRBV7-6 and TRBJ1-5, with TRBD1 as a possible D gene (6 bases). Germline V gene data show CDR1 as SGHVS and CDR2 as FNYEAQ. V was cut by 2 bases and J by 0 bases, with 11 bases left in between. This CDR3 is built from 16 residues. The CDR3, as DNA: TGTGCCAGCAGCTTACTGGCAGGGGATAGCAATCAGCCCCAGCATTTT. Protein: CASSLLAGDSNQPQHF.